Listed here are 32 T cell receptor beta chains from one sample, sequenced in a study of T-cell reconstitution after alpha-beta-depleted transplantation in children. For TCRbeta, the library was prepared with unique molecular identifiers. Using its own MiXCR run on the PCR reads, TCRdb lists one record per CDR3 protein. The sample has more than 400,000 distinct CDR3 sequences; around 46% are singletons. Sequenced material: PBMCs, taken before TCRalphabeta/CD19-depleted stem cell transplant. The receptors originated from a girl aged 2-15 years with aplastic anemia, due to receive a stem cell transplant.

This chain uses TRBV12-3 or TRBV12-4 with TRBJ2-5; the D gene is possibly TRBD2 (5 bases). The germline V and J ends were trimmed by 6 bases and 5 bases, with 16 bases remaining between them. This CDR3 region has 14 residues. The chain's CDR3 is CASSPVSRRETQYF. The CDR3 DNA sequence: TGTGCCAGCAGCCCCGTGTCAAGGAGGGAGACCCAGTACTTC.

The genes are TRBV11-2 and TRBJ2-2; D unclear. Deletions cut 4 bases from V and 1 base from J, with 10 bases between. The CDR3 is 15 amino acids. Germline CDR1 reads SGHAT; CDR2 reads FQNNGV. CDR3 amino acids: CASSSPVQNTGELFF. CDR3 sequence (DNA): TGTGCCAGCAGCTCCCCCGTCCAGAACACCGGGGAGCTGTTTTTT. Combining the CDR3 with reference TRBV11-2 and TRBJ2-2 gives the whole variable domain EAGVAQSPRYKIIEKRQSVAFWCNPISGHATLYWYQQILGQGPKLLIQFQNNGVVDDSQLPKDRFSAERLKGVDSTLKIQPAKLEDSAVYLCASSSPVQNTGELFFGEGSRLTVL.

The V gene is TRBV7-9, the J gene TRBJ2-2, with D perhaps assigned TRBD1 or TRBD2 (6 bases each). The CDR3 loop spans 13 amino acids. The germline V and J ends were trimmed by 7 bases and 5 bases, with 11 bases remaining between them. Germline assignment: CDR1 SEHNR and CDR2 FQNEAQ (reference sequence). The DNA for the CDR3 is TGTGCCAGCAACACGGGGGCGACCGGGGAGCTGTTTTTT. Its translation is CASNTGATGELFF.

This sequence joins TRBV12-3 or TRBV12-4 and TRBJ1-5, with no clear D. V lost 2 bases to trimming and J lost 0 bases, with 17 bases between them. The CDR3 sequence is 18 residues long. This CDR3 is CASSLLDPQLYSNQPQHF. The CDR3 nucleotides are TGTGCCAGCAGTTTATTGGATCCACAACTTTATAGCAATCAGCCCCAGCATTTT.

This clonotype was detected only a few times. This chain links TRBV20-1 with TRBJ2-1; 10 bases fit TRBD1. Trimming cost V 4 bases and J 8 bases; bases outside gene matches: 11. This CDR3 has 15 residues. CDR1 is DFQATT and CDR2 is SNEGSKA in the germline V gene (reference sequence). The CDR3 DNA sequence: TGCAGTGCTAAGAAGCGACAGGGGGCGTGGGATGAGCAGTTCTTC. Translating it yields CSAKKRQGAWDEQFF.

This clonotype was detected only a few times. The chain joins TRBV6-5 to TRBJ2-6, with 10 nucleotides matching TRBD2. J gave up 0 bases and V 6 bases, and 8 bases lay outside the gene matches. CDR3 length: 18 amino acids. From germline, CDR1 is MNHEY and CDR2 SVGAGI. The CDR3 coding sequence is TGTGCCAGCAGGTTGACTAGCGGGCCGATCTCTGGGGCCAACGTCCTGACTTTC. This translates into CASRLTSGPISGANVLTF.

The CDR3 bases are TGTGCCAGCAGTTTAACGAGACAGGCTACCTACGAGCAGTACTTC. Its translation: CASSLTRQATYEQYF. The chain uses TRBV27 and TRBJ2-7; possibly TRBD1 for D (6 bases). The germline V and J ends were trimmed by 2 bases and 2 bases, with 13 bases remaining between them. The CDR3 is 15 residues long. CDR1 is MNHEY, CDR2 SMNVEV, per germline (reference sequence).

This chain links TRBV20-1 with TRBJ1-1, with D uncertain. The V gene lost 3 bases and the J gene lost 1 base, with 9 bases spanning the gap. Per the germline V gene, CDR1 is DFQATT and CDR2 is SNEGSKA (reference sequence). The CDR3 has 13 residues. CDR3 in amino acids: CSASALGNTEAFF. The CDR3 DNA reads as TGCAGTGCTAGCGCCCTTGGGAACACTGAAGCTTTCTTT.

This rearrangement joins TRBV12-3 or TRBV12-4 to TRBJ2-3; D remains ambiguous. This CDR3 is built from 15 residues. Deletions cut 5 bases from V and 0 bases from J, with 12 bases between. This chain's CDR3 is CASSGQVLSTDTQYF. The CDR3 coding sequence is TGTGCCAGCAGTGGGCAGGTCCTCAGCACAGATACGCAGTATTTT.

The chain has TRBV20-1 and TRBJ2-7; 13 positions agree with TRBD2. Trimming took 4 bases from V and 0 from J; bases not matched to a gene: 12. Germline lookup yields CDR1 DFQATT and CDR2 SNEGSKA (reference sequence). The CDR3 runs 18 residues. CDR3 in DNA: TGCAGTGCTAAACCGGGACTAGCGGGATACGAGAGCTCCTACGAGCAGTACTTC. This translates into CSAKPGLAGYESSYEQYF.

V is TRBV20-1 and J is TRBJ1-5; 7 nucleotides align to TRBD1. Germline V lookup: CDR1 DFQATT, CDR2 SNEGSKA (reference sequence). CDR3 length: 15 residues. Trimming at V came to 6 bases and at J to 0 bases, leaving 8 bases not matched to a gene. The DNA of the CDR3 is TGCAGTGCCACTGACAGGGCTCGTAGCAATCAGCCCCAGCATTTT. As protein: CSATDRARSNQPQHF.

This clonotype was counted many times. The chain couples TRBV5-1 to TRBJ2-5; TRBD2 aligns across 7 bases. CDR1 SGHRS and CDR2 YFSETQ come from the germline V gene. The CDR3 is 16 residues long. V was clipped by 1 base and J by 2 bases; unmatched bases: 8. CDR3 sequence: CASSLYVSGQQETQYF. The CDR3 bases are TGCGCCAGCAGCTTGTACGTTAGCGGGCAACAAGAGACCCAGTACTTC. The variable domain in full, with the rest retrieved from reference TRBV5-1 and TRBJ2-5, is KAGVTQTPRYLIKTRGQQVTLSCSPISGHRSVSWYQQTPGQGLQFLFEYFSETQRNKGNFPGRFSGRQFSNSRSEMNVSTLELGDSALYLCASSLYVSGQQETQYFGPGTRLLVL.

This clonotype was observed a handful of times. This sequence joins TRBV27 and TRBJ2-1; possibly TRBD2 for D (6 bases). The CDR3 is 16 residues long. Germline loops: CDR1 MNHEY, CDR2 SMNVEV (reference sequence). V lost 5 bases and J lost 0, with 14 bases in between. This CDR3 is CASSLIGGASYNEQFF. CDR3 DNA sequence: TGTGCCAGCAGTCTAATTGGCGGGGCCTCCTACAATGAGCAGTTCTTC.

The rearrangement uses TRBV15 and TRBJ2-5, with 8 bases that match TRBD2. Germline CDR1 and CDR2: LNHNV and YYDKDF (reference sequence). V lost 0 bases to trimming and J lost 3 bases; unmatched junction nucleotides: 3. This CDR3 has 15 residues. CDR3 region: CATSRDQRGKETQYF. In DNA, the CDR3 is TGTGCCACCAGCAGAGATCAGCGGGGGAAAGAGACCCAGTACTTC. Filled out from reference TRBV15 and TRBJ2-5, the complete variable domain reads DAMVIQNPRYQVTQFGKPVTLSCSQTLNHNVMYWYQQKSSQAPKLLFHYYDKDFNNEADTPDNFQSRRPNTSFCFLDIRSPGLGDTAMYLCATSRDQRGKETQYFGPGTRLLVL.

This clonotype showed up just a few times. The chain employs TRBV10-3 and TRBJ2-7, with D perhaps matching TRBD1 or TRBD2 (5 bases each). This CDR3 has 12 amino acids. Germline values: CDR1 ENHRY, CDR2 SYGVKD. Deletions cut 9 bases from V and 7 bases from J, with 16 bases between. The CDR3 coding sequence is TGTGCCATTTCCCGGGGCGAAGGGGAGCAGTACTTC. Protein product: CAISRGEGEQYF.

This clonotype was counted between two and nine times. The chain joins TRBV5-1 to TRBJ2-1; no clear D. The length of the CDR3 is 13 residues. With 2 bases removed from V and 5 bases from J, the gap between germline ends came to 8 bases. In germline, CDR1 is SGHRS, CDR2 YFSETQ. The CDR3 bases are TGCGCCAGCAGCTTTTGGGGTGACAATGAGCAGTTCTTC. This codes for CASSFWGDNEQFF.

This clonotype appeared a single time. V usage is TRBV7-9 and J usage is TRBJ2-1, with 7 bases that match TRBD1. This CDR3 comprises 14 residues. V trimming: 5 bases; J trimming: 6 bases; junction bases outside the gene matches: 7. Per germline, CDR1 SEHNR and CDR2 FQNEAQ (reference sequence). The CDR3: CASSPYAGGNEQFF. In DNA, the CDR3 is TGTGCCAGCAGCCCTTACGCAGGGGGCAATGAGCAGTTCTTC.

V gene TRBV5-1 combines with J gene TRBJ1-5; 7 bases are a match to TRBD1. CDR3 size: 15 residues. V was pared by 5 bases and J by 0 bases, with 5 bases of the junction left unmatched. In germline, CDR1 is SGHRS, CDR2 YFSETQ. CDR3 sequence reads: CASRTTGASNQPQHF. Written as DNA, the CDR3 is TGCGCCAGCAGGACAACAGGGGCTAGCAATCAGCCCCAGCATTTT. The full variable domain, in which reference TRBV5-1 and TRBJ1-5 provide the parts outside the CDR3, is KAGVTQTPRYLIKTRGQQVTLSCSPISGHRSVSWYQQTPGQGLQFLFEYFSETQRNKGNFPGRFSGRQFSNSRSEMNVSTLELGDSALYLCASRTTGASNQPQHFGDGTRLSIL.

This clonotype was counted many times. This rearrangement joins TRBV5-1 to TRBJ2-5; 13 nucleotides match TRBD2. Germline V CDR1 and CDR2: SGHRS, YFSETQ. The V segment lost 2 bases and the J segment 2 bases; nucleotides outside the gene matches: 12. This CDR3 has 19 amino acids. DNA for the CDR3: TGCGCCAGCAGCTTCTTAGGACTAGCGGGAGCAGGGTTTCAAGAGACCCAGTACTTC. Translated, it gives CASSFLGLAGAGFQETQYF.

This clonotype was observed a handful of times. The chain links TRBV3-1 to TRBJ2-2, with D hard to call. Trimming removed 8 bases at V and 5 bases at J, with 6 bases between. The germline V gene has CDR1 LGHDT and CDR2 YNNKEL (reference sequence). The CDR3 length is 11 residues. The CDR3 nucleotides read TGTGCCAGCGGTACAACCGGGGAGCTGTTTTTT. Residues: CASGTTGELFF.

The V call is TRBV20-1, the J call TRBJ2-2; possible D gene TRBD2, 6 bases. Germline-derived CDR1 and CDR2 are DFQATT and SNEGSKA (reference sequence). The CDR3 runs 15 residues. V shed 5 bases and J shed 3 bases, with 16 bases lying between them. CDR3 nucleotide sequence: TGCAGTGCTGGGGTGGAGGGAGGTTACACCGGGGAGCTGTTTTTT. Translation: CSAGVEGGYTGELFF.

This clonotype was picked up one time. The chain employs TRBV20-1 and TRBJ2-1, with 11 bases matching TRBD2. The CDR3 has 13 residues. V was pared by 7 bases and J by 9 bases, with 8 bases of the junction left unmatched. Looked up from germline, CDR1 is DFQATT and CDR2 is SNEGSKA (reference sequence). The CDR3 region has the DNA TGCAGTGTTAAACTAGCGGGAGATGCTGAGCAGTTCTTC. Encoded protein: CSVKLAGDAEQFF.

This clonotype was seen a handful of times. The rearrangement joins TRBV28 to TRBJ2-7, with TRBD1 as a possible D gene (6 bases). With 1 base removed from V and 3 bases from J, the gap between germline ends came to 19 bases. Germline V lookup: CDR1 MDHEN, CDR2 SYDVKM. The CDR3 spans 17 residues. CDR3 region: CASSLYRTGYRVYEQYF. Written as DNA, the CDR3 is TGTGCCAGCAGTTTATATCGAACCGGGTACAGGGTCTACGAGCAGTACTTC.

The table lists this clonotype with a few counts. The V and J genes are TRBV20-1 and TRBJ2-5, with no clear D. This CDR3 comprises 11 residues. The germline V gene has CDR1 DFQATT and CDR2 SNEGSKA (reference sequence). Trimming removed 0 bases from V and 5 bases from J, with 4 bases in between. The CDR3 loop is CSARDLETQYF. The CDR3 nucleotides are TGCAGTGCTAGAGATTTGGAGACCCAGTACTTC.

J is TRBJ2-5 and V is TRBV6-1, with a weak D call TRBD1 (7 bases). From germline, CDR1 is MNHNS and CDR2 SASEGT. V was pared by 9 bases and J by 8 bases, with 19 bases between. This CDR3 has 13 residues. CDR3 DNA: TGTGCCAGTGCGGAGGGGGCGACATTAACCCAGTACTTC. Protein: CASAEGATLTQYF.

The chain couples TRBV2 to TRBJ1-2, with 9 bases identical to TRBD1. Germline loops: CDR1 SNHLY, CDR2 FYNNEI. The CDR3 spans 14 residues. The J segment lost 7 bases and the V segment lost 6 bases, leaving 9 bases of the junction unmatched. CDR3: CASRPGQGPCGYTF. The CDR3 DNA sequence: TGTGCCAGCAGGCCGGGACAGGGACCCTGTGGCTACACCTTC.

This clonotype was counted between two and nine times. This chain links TRBV20-1 with TRBJ2-2; TRBD2 agrees at 15 bases. The ends lost 5 bases at V and 5 bases at J; junction bases unmatched: 6. The CDR3 is 16 amino acids. Germline V gives CDR1 DFQATT, CDR2 SNEGSKA (reference sequence). Here the CDR3 DNA reads TGCAGTGCTCTCGGACTAGCGGGAGGGCAGACCGGGGAGCTGTTTTTT. It encodes CSALGLAGGQTGELFF.

This clonotype came up a few times. The chain uses TRBV6-1 and TRBJ2-3; 10 nucleotides agree with TRBD2. Germline loops: CDR1 MNHNS, CDR2 SASEGT. This CDR3 is built from 17 residues. Trimming at V came to 3 bases and at J to 1 base, leaving 7 bases not matched to a gene. CDR3 nucleotide sequence: TGTGCCAGCAGTGACACCTGGACTAGCGGCGGCACAGATACGCAGTATTTT. It yields the protein CASSDTWTSGGTDTQYF.

V is TRBV28 and J is TRBJ1-6, with unresolved D. The CDR3 has 12 amino acids. V was trimmed by 3 bases and J by 9 bases, leaving 6 bases between them. CDR1 and CDR2 from the germline V gene are MDHEN and SYDVKM. DNA for the CDR3: TGTGCCAGCAGTTTGGCACCTTCACCCCTCCACTTT. Its protein is CASSLAPSPLHF.

This clonotype has at least ten counts. The chain joins TRBV12-3 or TRBV12-4 to TRBJ2-5, with D possibly called TRBD1 or TRBD2 (5 bases each). Trimming took off 0 bases at V and 1 base at J, with 15 bases between the two ends. CDR3 length equals 17 residues. DNA of the CDR3: TGTGCCAGCAGTTTAGCGCCTCTGGGGGATAGCCAAGAGACCCAGTACTTC. Translation gives CASSLAPLGDSQETQYF.

V and J are TRBV5-1 and TRBJ2-5, with D tentatively TRBD1 (5 bases). V was shortened by 5 bases and J by 2 bases, with 19 bases between the two germline ends. The CDR3 has 16 residues. Per the germline V gene, CDR1 is SGHRS and CDR2 is YFSETQ. The CDR3 DNA reads as TGCGCCAGCAGGTTGAATCCAGGACACAATCAAGAGACCCAGTACTTC. Residues: CASRLNPGHNQETQYF.

This chain uses TRBV20-1 with TRBJ1-4, with TRBD1 identical over 11 bases. Per the germline V gene, CDR1 is DFQATT and CDR2 is SNEGSKA (reference sequence). V lost 6 bases, J lost 6 bases, and 6 bases stayed unmatched. The CDR3 has 14 amino acids. The CDR3 bases are TGCAGTGCCCTCGGGACAGGGGGAGATGAAAAACTGTTTTTT. Translation gives CSALGTGGDEKLFF.